In this sample, the clone carrying this T cell receptor beta chain turned up once. Authors' analysis steps: Amplification of reference gene primers was used by the study to estimate nucleated cell counts. Using immunoSEQ multiplex PCR, the repertoire was profiled, and TCRdb retains in-frame clones only, with some absent. The D gene and trimming were derived from the DNA, and the V and J assignments and clone size from that table. The table lists 30,000 to 45,000 clones, approximately 81% of them singletons, with less than 12% in the top ten. V was shortened by 8 bases and J by 7 bases, with 14 bases between the two germline ends. CDR3 length: 13 residues. Germline V CDR1 and CDR2: MNHEY, SVGAGI. This record belongs to a study of blood T cell repertoires in COVID-19. In the study overall: Italy, Spain and the United States were the sources of the convalescent and acute COVID-19 samples. T cells, B-cell-depleted T cells, or PBMCs supplied cDNA or gDNA.

This chain uses TRBV6-5 with TRBJ1-4; perhaps TRBD1 as D (5 bases). The sample comprised peripheral blood. The clonotype was recovered from a man in his sixties in a cohort sampled during active COVID-19. The CDR3 loop is CASRIQGSEKLFF. The CDR3 coding sequence is TGTGCCAGCCGGATCCAGGGCAGTGAAAAACTGTTTTTT.